This passage covers 22 T cell receptor beta chains from one sample sequenced in a study of regulatory and conventional T cells in RAG deficiency. Conventional CD4+ T cells were sorted from blood as CD25-low CD127-high cells. Assay: immunoSEQ multiplex PCR; the TCRdb copy retains only in-frame clones and omits some. The table records about 29,000 clones, 90% to 95% of them present only once. These same records also appear under a second study, on regulatory T cells. That study adds: The PCR used 52 TRBV and 13 TRBJ primers.

Sequences were obtained from CD25- CD4+ T cells sorted from blood. The receptors were gathered from a human donor in good health.

The chain has TRBV6-1 and TRBJ1-5; D perhaps matches TRBD1 (5 bases). The CDR3 loop spans 15 amino acids. Trimming took 5 bases from V and 3 from J, leaving 14 bases between them. The germline CDR1 and CDR2 sequences are MNHNS and SASEGT. CDR3 sequence (DNA): TGTGCCAGCAGTCCCGATCAGGGTTTCAATCAGCCCCAGCATTTT. Protein product: CASSPDQGFNQPQHF.

V usage is TRBV6-1 and J usage is TRBJ1-3, with unresolved D. Germline CDR1 and CDR2: MNHNS and SASEGT. V lost 2 bases and J 0 bases, leaving 11 bases between the germline ends. The CDR3 length is 16 residues. The CDR3 here is CASSEYPVNSGNTIYF. The CDR3 DNA follows: TGTGCCAGCAGTGAATATCCGGTTAACTCTGGAAACACCATATATTTT.

The chain links TRBV5-4 to TRBJ2-7; 11 bases match TRBD1. Germline assignment: CDR1 SGHNT and CDR2 YYREEE (reference sequence). V trimming: 2 bases; J trimming: 5 bases; junction bases outside the gene matches: 6. The CDR3 has 15 amino acids. The CDR3 loop is CASSLPGQGGHEQYF. DNA of the CDR3: TGTGCCAGCAGCTTACCGGGACAGGGGGGCCACGAGCAGTACTTC.

This chain joins TRBV10-1 and TRBJ2-5, with 10 bases that match TRBD2. Germline trimming cut 0 bases from V and 5 bases from J; bases unmatched to any gene: 9. The germline V gene has CDR1 WNHNN and CDR2 SYGVQD (reference sequence). CDR3 length: 17 residues. The CDR3 region is CASSESRTSGTGETQYF. The CDR3 DNA is TGCGCCAGCAGTGAGTCTCGAACTAGCGGGACGGGGGAGACCCAGTACTTC.

The V call is TRBV10-3, the J call TRBJ1-2, with TRBD1 as a possible D gene (5 bases). CDR3 length equals 13 residues. Germline lookup yields CDR1 ENHRY and CDR2 SYGVKD. Trimming removed 4 bases at V and 2 bases at J, with 8 bases between. The CDR3 loop is CAISGGVNYGYTF. The CDR3 nucleotides read TGTGCCATCAGTGGGGGGGTGAACTATGGCTACACCTTC.

V gene TRBV7-2 combines with J gene TRBJ1-2; possible D gene TRBD1, 5 bases. Looked up from germline, CDR1 is SGHTA and CDR2 is FQGNSA. CDR3 length: 13 residues. Trimming left V 5 bases short and J 1 base short, with 8 bases between. The DNA for the CDR3 is TGTGCCAGCAGCCTCGACAGTAACTATGGCTACACCTTC. It is translated as CASSLDSNYGYTF.

The V call is TRBV6-4, the J call TRBJ1-2, with D possibly matching TRBD1 (6 bases). The CDR3 length is 14 residues. Germline lookup yields CDR1 MRHNA and CDR2 SNTAGT. V lost 4 bases, J lost 4 bases, and 13 bases lay in between. For the CDR3, the DNA is TGTGCCAGCAGTGTGAGGGGGGGAAGCTATGGCTACACCTTC. Encoded protein: CASSVRGGSYGYTF.

This chain joins TRBV25-1 and TRBJ1-3; D not certain. The germline gives CDR1 MGHDK, CDR2 SYGVNS. V lost 9 bases, J lost 0 bases, and 15 bases lay in between. There are 15 residues in the CDR3. CDR3 sequence (DNA): TGTGCCAGTTCAGGCAGGTTCGACTCTGGAAACACCATATATTTT. Translated, it gives CASSGRFDSGNTIYF. Filled out from reference TRBV25-1 and TRBJ1-3, the complete variable domain reads EADIYQTPRYLVIGTGKKITLECSQTMGHDKMYWYQQDPGMELHLIHYSYGVNSTEKGDLSSESTVSRIRTEHFPLTLESARPSHTSQYLCASSGRFDSGNTIYFGEGSWLTVV.

The chain couples TRBV6-5 to TRBJ2-3, with TRBD2 matching 10 bases. The CDR3 is 15 amino acids. V trimming: 5 bases; J trimming: 2 bases; junction bases outside the gene matches: 4. CDR1 is MNHEY and CDR2 is SVGAGI in the germline V gene. The chain's CDR3 is CASSPGLAATDTQYF. The DNA of the CDR3 is TGTGCCAGCAGTCCTGGACTAGCGGCCACAGATACGCAGTATTTT.

The chain's CDR3 is CASTNYRDQGYTF. CDR3 nucleotides: TGTGCCAGCACCAATTACAGGGACCAGGGCTACACCTTC. The rearrangement uses TRBV7-9 and TRBJ1-2; a possible D gene is TRBD1 (6 bases). The ends were cut back, 7 bases at V and 8 bases at J, with 17 bases in the middle. CDR1 and CDR2 (germline): SEHNR, FQNEAQ (reference sequence). This CDR3 contains 13 residues.

The V call is TRBV6-6, the J call TRBJ2-3; a weak D match, TRBD2 (5 bases). The V gene's germline CDR1 is MNHNY and CDR2 SVGAGI (reference sequence). The V end was cut by 6 bases, the J end by 0 bases, with 13 bases between. The CDR3 has 15 amino acids. In nucleotides, the CDR3 is TGTGCCAGCAGAGGGCGGGCCTCTAGCACAGATACGCAGTATTTT. Protein: CASRGRASSTDTQYF.

The chain is built from TRBV7-9 and TRBJ1-3; possibly TRBD1 for D (5 bases). The ends were cut back, 4 bases at V and 4 bases at J, with 20 bases in the middle. CDR3 size: 17 residues. Germline CDR1 reads SEHNR; CDR2 reads FQNEAQ (reference sequence). The CDR3 reads CASSSPRAAVRGNTIYF. CDR3 coding DNA: TGTGCCAGCAGCTCCCCCAGGGCAGCTGTCCGCGGAAACACCATATATTTT.

J is TRBJ2-2 and V is TRBV27; no clear D gene. With 7 bases removed from V and 2 bases from J, the gap between germline ends came to 11 bases. The CDR3 contains 14 residues. Germline CDR1 and CDR2: MNHEY and SMNVEV (reference sequence). For the CDR3, the DNA is TGTGCCAGCACCCTACGGGTAAACACCGGGGAGCTGTTTTTT. Translated: CASTLRVNTGELFF.

The chain joins TRBV11-1 to TRBJ2-7, with D tentatively TRBD2 (6 bases). V gave up 8 bases and J gave up 2 bases, with 7 bases separating them. Per germline, CDR1 SGHAT and CDR2 FQDESV (reference sequence). CDR3 size: 11 residues. The CDR3 here is CASGGTYEQYF. The CDR3 DNA sequence: TGTGCCAGCGGGGGGACCTACGAGCAGTACTTC.

The rearrangement joins TRBV5-1 to TRBJ2-7; D may be TRBD1 (6 bases). Germline assignment: CDR1 SGHRS and CDR2 YFSETQ. CDR3 size: 13 residues. The V end was cut by 0 bases, the J end by 4 bases, with 8 bases between. CDR3 sequence (DNA): TGCGCCAGCAGCTTGGGAGGGACATACGAGCAGTACTTC. Protein sequence: CASSLGGTYEQYF. Together with reference TRBV5-1 and TRBJ2-7, the CDR3 gives the full variable domain: KAGVTQTPRYLIKTRGQQVTLSCSPISGHRSVSWYQQTPGQGLQFLFEYFSETQRNKGNFPGRFSGRQFSNSRSEMNVSTLELGDSALYLCASSLGGTYEQYFGPGTRLTVT.

V is TRBV5-6 and J is TRBJ1-1; a possible D gene is TRBD1 (5 bases). Trimming pared 4 bases from V and 6 bases from J, leaving 7 bases between. In germline, CDR1 is SGHDT, CDR2 YYEEEE. The CDR3 is 11 amino acids. CDR3 protein: CASSGGAEAFF. The CDR3 region has the DNA TGTGCCAGCAGCGGGGGGGCTGAAGCTTTCTTT.

This chain uses TRBV7-3 with TRBJ2-1; D might be TRBD2 (5 bases). Trimming cost V 5 bases and J 9 bases, with 14 bases left between them. Germline CDR1 and CDR2: SGHTA and FQGTGA. The CDR3 spans 13 residues. CDR3: CASSLTEGTEQFF. The CDR3 nucleotides are TGTGCCAGCAGCCTGACCGAGGGAACTGAGCAGTTCTTC.

Details on this clone: This same CDR3 is encoded by further DNA sequences in the sample. The chain recombines TRBV5-8 with TRBJ1-6; D not certain. Germline loops: CDR1 SGHTS, CDR2 YDEGEE. The CDR3 consists of 17 residues. The V gene lost 2 bases and the J gene lost 8 bases, with 20 bases spanning the gap. The CDR3 DNA sequence: TGTGCCAGCAGCTTACTAATCTTGGAGGCCTGGGATTCACCCCTCCACTTT. As protein: CASSLLILEAWDSPLHF.

This clone was found once. The genes are TRBV28 and TRBJ2-1, with 9 bases fitting TRBD1. The V and J ends lost 1 base and 12 bases, in that order; junction bases with no gene match: 13. Germline assignment: CDR1 MDHEN and CDR2 SYDVKM. This CDR3 spans 16 amino acids. DNA for the CDR3: TGTGCCAGCAGTTTATCCGAGACAGGGGGACTTTGGAGGCAGTTCTTC. This encodes CASSLSETGGLWRQFF.

V and J are TRBV6-5 and TRBJ2-7, with D possibly TRBD1 on 5 matching bases. The germline CDR1 and CDR2 sequences are MNHEY and SVGAGI. The V end was cut by 2 bases, the J end by 3 bases, with 11 bases between. This CDR3 is 14 amino acids long. This CDR3 reads CASSYVFQGYEQYF. The CDR3 DNA reads TGTGCCAGCAGTTACGTATTCCAGGGCTACGAGCAGTACTTC.

V gene TRBV29-1 combines with J gene TRBJ2-7; 10 nucleotides line up with TRBD1. Per germline, CDR1 SQVTM and CDR2 ANQGSEA. V dropped 7 bases and J dropped 3; count of bases not matched to a gene: 9. This CDR3 is 14 amino acids long. The CDR3, as DNA: TGCAGCGCCCTTCCGGGGACAGGGGTCTACGAGCAGTACTTC. Its translation: CSALPGTGVYEQYF.

The V and J genes are TRBV18 and TRBJ2-7; 15 bases agree with TRBD2. The junction had 2 bases not matched to a gene; V was cut back by 5 bases and J by 0 bases. The CDR3 is made up of 16 amino acids. Germline lookup yields CDR1 KGHSH and CDR2 LQKENI. CDR3 nucleotide sequence: TGTGCCAGCTCATCGGGACTAGCGGGGGGCTCCTACGAGCAGTACTTC. This encodes CASSSGLAGGSYEQYF.